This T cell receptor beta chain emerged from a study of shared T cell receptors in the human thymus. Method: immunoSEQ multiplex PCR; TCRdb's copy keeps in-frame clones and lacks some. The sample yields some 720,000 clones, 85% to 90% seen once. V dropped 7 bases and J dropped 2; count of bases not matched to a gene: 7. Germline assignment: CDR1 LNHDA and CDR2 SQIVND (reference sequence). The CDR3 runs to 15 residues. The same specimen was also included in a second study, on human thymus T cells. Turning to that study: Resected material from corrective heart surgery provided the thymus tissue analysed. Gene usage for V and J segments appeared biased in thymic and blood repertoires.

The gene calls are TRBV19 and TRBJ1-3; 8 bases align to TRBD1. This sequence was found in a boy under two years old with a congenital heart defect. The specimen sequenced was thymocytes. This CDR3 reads CASKTGVPPGNTIYF. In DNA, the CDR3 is TGTGCCAGTAAGACAGGGGTACCTCCTGGAAACACCATATATTTT.